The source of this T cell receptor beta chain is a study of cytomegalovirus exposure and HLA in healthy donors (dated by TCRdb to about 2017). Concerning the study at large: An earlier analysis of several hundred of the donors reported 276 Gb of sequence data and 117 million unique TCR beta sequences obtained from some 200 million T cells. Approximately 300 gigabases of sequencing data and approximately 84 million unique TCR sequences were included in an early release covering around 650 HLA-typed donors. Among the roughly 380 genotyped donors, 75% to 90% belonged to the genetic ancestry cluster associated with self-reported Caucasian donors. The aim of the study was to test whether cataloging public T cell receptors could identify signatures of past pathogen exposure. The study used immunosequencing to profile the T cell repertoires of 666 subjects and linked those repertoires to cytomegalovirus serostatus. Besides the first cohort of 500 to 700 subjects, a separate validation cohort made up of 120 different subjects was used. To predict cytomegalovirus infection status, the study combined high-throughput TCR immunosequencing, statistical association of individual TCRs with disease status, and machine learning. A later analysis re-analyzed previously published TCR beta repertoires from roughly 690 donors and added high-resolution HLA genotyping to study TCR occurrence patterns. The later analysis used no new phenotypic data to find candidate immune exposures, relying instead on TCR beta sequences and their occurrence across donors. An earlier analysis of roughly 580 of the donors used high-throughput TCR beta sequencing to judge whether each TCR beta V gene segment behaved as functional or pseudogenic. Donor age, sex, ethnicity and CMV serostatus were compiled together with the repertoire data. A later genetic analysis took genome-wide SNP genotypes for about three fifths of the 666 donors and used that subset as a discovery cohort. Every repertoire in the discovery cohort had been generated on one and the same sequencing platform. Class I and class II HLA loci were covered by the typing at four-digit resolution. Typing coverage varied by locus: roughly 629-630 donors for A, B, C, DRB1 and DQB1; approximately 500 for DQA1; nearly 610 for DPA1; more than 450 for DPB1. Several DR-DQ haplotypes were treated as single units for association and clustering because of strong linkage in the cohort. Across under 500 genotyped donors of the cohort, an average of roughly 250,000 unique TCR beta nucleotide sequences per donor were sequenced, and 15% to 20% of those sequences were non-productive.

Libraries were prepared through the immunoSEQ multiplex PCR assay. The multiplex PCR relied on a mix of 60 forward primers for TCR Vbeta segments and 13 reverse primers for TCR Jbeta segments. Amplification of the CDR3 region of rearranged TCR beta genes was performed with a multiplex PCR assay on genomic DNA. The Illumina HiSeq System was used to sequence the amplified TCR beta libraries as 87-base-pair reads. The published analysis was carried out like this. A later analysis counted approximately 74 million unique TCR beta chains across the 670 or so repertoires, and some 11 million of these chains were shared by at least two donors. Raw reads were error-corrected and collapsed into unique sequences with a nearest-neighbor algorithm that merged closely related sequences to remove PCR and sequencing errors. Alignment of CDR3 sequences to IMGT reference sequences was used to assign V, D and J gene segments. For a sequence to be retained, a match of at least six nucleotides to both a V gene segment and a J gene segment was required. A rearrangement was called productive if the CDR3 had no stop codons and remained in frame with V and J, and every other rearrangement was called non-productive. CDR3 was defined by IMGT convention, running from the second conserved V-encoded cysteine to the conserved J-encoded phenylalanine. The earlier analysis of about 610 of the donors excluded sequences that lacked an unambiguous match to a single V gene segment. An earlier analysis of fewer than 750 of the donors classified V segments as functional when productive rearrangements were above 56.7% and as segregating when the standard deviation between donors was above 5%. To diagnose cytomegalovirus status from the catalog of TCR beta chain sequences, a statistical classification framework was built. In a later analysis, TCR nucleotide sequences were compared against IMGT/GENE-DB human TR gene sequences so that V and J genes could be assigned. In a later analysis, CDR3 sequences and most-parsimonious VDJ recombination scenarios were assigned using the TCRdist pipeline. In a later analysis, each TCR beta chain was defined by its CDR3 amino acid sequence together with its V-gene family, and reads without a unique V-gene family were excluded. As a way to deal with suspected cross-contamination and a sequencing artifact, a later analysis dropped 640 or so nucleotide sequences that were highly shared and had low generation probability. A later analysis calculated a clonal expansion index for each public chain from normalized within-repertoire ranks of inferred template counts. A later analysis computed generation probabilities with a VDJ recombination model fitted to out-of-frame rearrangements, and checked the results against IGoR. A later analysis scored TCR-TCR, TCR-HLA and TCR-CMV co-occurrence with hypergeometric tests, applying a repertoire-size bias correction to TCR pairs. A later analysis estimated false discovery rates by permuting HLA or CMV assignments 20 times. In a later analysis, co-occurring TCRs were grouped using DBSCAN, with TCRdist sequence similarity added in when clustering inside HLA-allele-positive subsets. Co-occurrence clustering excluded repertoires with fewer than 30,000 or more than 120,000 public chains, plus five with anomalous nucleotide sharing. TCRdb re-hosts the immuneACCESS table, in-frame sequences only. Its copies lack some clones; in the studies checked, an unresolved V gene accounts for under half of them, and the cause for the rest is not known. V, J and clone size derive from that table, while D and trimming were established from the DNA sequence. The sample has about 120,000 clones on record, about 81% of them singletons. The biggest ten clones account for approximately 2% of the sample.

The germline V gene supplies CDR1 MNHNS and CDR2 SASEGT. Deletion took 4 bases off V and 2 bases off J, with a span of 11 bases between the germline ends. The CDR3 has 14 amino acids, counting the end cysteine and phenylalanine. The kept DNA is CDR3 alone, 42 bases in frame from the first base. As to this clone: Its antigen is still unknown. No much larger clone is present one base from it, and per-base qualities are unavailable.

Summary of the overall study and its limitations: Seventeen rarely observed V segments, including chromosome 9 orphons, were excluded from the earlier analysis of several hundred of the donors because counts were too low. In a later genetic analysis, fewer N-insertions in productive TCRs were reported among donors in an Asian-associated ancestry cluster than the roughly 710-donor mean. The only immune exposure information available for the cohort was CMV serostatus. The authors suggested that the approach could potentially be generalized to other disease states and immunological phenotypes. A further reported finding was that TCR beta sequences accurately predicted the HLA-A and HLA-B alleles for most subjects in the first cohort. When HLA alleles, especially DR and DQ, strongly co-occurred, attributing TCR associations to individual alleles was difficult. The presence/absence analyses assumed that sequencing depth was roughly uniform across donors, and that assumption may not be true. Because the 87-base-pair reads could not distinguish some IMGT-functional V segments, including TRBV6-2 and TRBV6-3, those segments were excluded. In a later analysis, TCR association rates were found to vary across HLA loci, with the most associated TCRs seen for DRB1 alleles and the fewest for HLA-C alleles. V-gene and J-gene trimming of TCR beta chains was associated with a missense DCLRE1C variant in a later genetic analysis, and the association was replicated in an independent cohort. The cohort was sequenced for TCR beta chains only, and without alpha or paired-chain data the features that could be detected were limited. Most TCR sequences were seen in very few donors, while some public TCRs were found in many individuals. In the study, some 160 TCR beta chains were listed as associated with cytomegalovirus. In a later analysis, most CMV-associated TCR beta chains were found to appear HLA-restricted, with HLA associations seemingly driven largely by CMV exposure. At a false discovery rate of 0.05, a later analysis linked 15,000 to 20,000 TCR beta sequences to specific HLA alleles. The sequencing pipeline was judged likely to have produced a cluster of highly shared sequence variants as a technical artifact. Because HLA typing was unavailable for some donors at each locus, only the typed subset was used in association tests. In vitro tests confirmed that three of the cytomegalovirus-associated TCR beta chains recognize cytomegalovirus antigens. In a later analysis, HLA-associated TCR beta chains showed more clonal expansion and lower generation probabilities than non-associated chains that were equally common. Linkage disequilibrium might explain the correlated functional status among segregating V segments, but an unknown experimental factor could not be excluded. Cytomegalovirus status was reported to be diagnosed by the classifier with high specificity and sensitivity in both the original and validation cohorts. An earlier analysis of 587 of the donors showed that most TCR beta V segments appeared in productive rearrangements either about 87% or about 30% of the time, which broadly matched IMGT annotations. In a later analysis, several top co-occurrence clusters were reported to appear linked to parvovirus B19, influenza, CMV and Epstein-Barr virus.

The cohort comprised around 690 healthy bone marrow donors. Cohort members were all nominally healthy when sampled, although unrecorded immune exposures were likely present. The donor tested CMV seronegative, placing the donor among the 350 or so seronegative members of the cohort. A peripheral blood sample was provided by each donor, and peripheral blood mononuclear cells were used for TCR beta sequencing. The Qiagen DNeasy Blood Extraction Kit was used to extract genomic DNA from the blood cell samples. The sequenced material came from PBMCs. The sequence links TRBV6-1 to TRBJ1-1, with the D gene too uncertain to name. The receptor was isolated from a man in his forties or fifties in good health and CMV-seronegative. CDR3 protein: CASSVPTENTEAFF. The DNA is TGTGCCAGCAGTGTACCAACAGAAAACACTGAAGCTTTCTTT.